This entry lists 10 T cell receptor beta chains sequenced from one sample in a study of blood T cell repertoires in COVID-19. The assay was immunoSEQ multiplex PCR, and TCRdb's table has in-frame clones only and misses some. Of under 300,000 clones listed, 70% to 90% are singletons. Input material: peripheral blood. These receptors came from a woman in her 70s with active or convalescent COVID-19.

The CDR3 DNA follows: TGTGCCAGCTCACCCAGGGGGGTCGATGAAAAACTGTTTTTT. Translating it yields CASSPRGVDEKLFF. This chain connects TRBV18 to TRBJ1-4; TRBD1 matches 7 bases. The ends lost 3 bases at V and 6 bases at J; junction bases unmatched: 4. This CDR3 comprises 14 residues. Germline lookup yields CDR1 KGHSH and CDR2 LQKENI.

The chain carries TRBV2 and TRBJ1-5, with 7 positions matching TRBD1. This CDR3 contains 13 residues. CDR1 and CDR2 from the germline V gene are SNHLY and FYNNEI. The trim removed 4 bases at V and 5 bases at J, leaving 2 bases unmatched. The CDR3 nucleotides read TGTGCCAGCAGTGCCAGGGGGGATCAGCCCCAGCATTTT. As protein: CASSARGDQPQHF.

The CDR3 nucleotides read TGCGCCAGCAGTGAAGGGACAGAGATCGGGGAGCTGTTTTTT. It is translated as CASSEGTEIGELFF. This sequence joins TRBV10-1 and TRBJ2-2; 7 bases map to TRBD1. Germline-derived CDR1 and CDR2 are WNHNN and SYGVQD (reference sequence). This CDR3 contains 14 residues. V trimming: 3 bases; J trimming: 7 bases; junction bases outside the gene matches: 5.

The gene calls are TRBV4-1 and TRBJ2-2; D perhaps matches TRBD1 (5 bases). V shed 0 bases and J shed 4 bases, with 15 bases lying between them. Germline-derived CDR1 and CDR2 are MGHRA and YSYEKL. The CDR3 sequence is 17 residues long. The CDR3 DNA is TGCGCCAGCAGCCAAGAATGGCTCCAGGGATTCACCGGGGAGCTGTTTTTT. Translation gives CASSQEWLQGFTGELFF.

The chain employs TRBV7-9 and TRBJ1-1, with 8 positions matching TRBD1. CDR1 SEHNR and CDR2 FQNEAQ come from the germline V gene (reference sequence). This CDR3 is built from 14 residues. The ends lost 5 bases at V and 7 bases at J; junction bases unmatched: 9. As DNA, the CDR3 is TGTGCCAGCAGCCTATTCGGACAGGGAGGTGAAGCTTTCTTT. Its protein product is CASSLFGQGGEAFF. The full variable domain, completed using reference TRBV7-9 and TRBJ1-1, is DTGVSQNPRHKITKRGQNVTFRCDPISEHNRLYWYRQTLGQGPEFLTYFQNEAQLEKSRLLSDRFSAERPKGSFSTLEIQRTEQGDSAMYLCASSLFGQGGEAFFGQGTRLTVV.

The J gene is TRBJ2-2, the V gene TRBV6-4; TRBD2 agrees at 9 bases. Losses at the gene ends were 2 bases for V and 14 bases for J; bases not matched to a gene: 6. The CDR3 has 13 amino acids. Germline-derived CDR1 and CDR2 are MRHNA and SNTAGT. The CDR3 DNA reads TGTGCCAGCAGTGACCAGCGGGGGGCCCAACTGTTTTTT. Amino acid sequence: CASSDQRGAQLFF.

V usage is TRBV6-5 and J usage is TRBJ1-1; TRBD1 matches 9 bases. After removal of 6 bases from V and 4 bases from J, the junction contained 9 bases not matched to a gene. The CDR3 extends over 15 amino acids. Germline-derived CDR1 and CDR2 are MNHEY and SVGAGI. CDR3: CASRRSGTGSTEAFF. The CDR3 region has the DNA TGTGCCAGCAGACGCTCCGGGACAGGGTCCACTGAAGCTTTCTTT.

This clone was recorded only once. The chain has TRBV27 and TRBJ1-1, with D tentatively TRBD1 (5 bases). The germline V and J ends were trimmed by 5 bases and 4 bases, with 17 bases remaining between them. CDR3 length: 15 amino acids. CDR1 and CDR2 (germline): MNHEY, SMNVEV (reference sequence). CDR3 coding DNA: TGTGCCAGCAGTACCGTTTGGGGCCAGGGCACTGAAGCTTTCTTT. Amino acids: CASSTVWGQGTEAFF.

The rearrangement links TRBV9 to TRBJ1-6; no firm D call. The germline V gene has CDR1 SGDLS and CDR2 YYNGEE. V was cut by 4 bases and J by 9 bases, with 14 bases left in between. The CDR3 runs 14 residues. The chain's CDR3 is CASSPRDQSSPLHF. CDR3 DNA sequence: TGTGCCAGCAGCCCCCGGGATCAGAGTTCACCCCTCCACTTT.

CDR3: CASRSSGEGYGYTF. CDR3 DNA sequence: TGTGCCAGCAGGTCATCAGGGGAGGGCTATGGCTACACCTTC. V usage is TRBV6-5 and J usage is TRBJ1-2, with D maybe TRBD1 (6 bases). Deletions cut 6 bases from V and 4 bases from J, with 15 bases between. Germline V gene lookup returns CDR1 MNHEY and CDR2 SVGAGI. The CDR3 has 14 amino acids.